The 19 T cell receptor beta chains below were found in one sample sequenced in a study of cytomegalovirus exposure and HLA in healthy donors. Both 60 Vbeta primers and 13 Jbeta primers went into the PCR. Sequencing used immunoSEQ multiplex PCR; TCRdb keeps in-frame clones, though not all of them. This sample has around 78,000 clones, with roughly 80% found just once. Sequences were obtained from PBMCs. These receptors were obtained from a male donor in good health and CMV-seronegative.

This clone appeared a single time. The CDR3, as DNA: TGTGCCAGCAGTACCCAGACTAGCGGGGGGACAGATACGCAGTATTTT. This sequence encodes CASSTQTSGGTDTQYF. This chain connects TRBV6-6 to TRBJ2-3, with 13 bases fitting TRBD2. With V trimmed by 5 bases and J by 3 bases, 5 bases remained unmatched. The germline V gene encodes CDR1 MNHNY and CDR2 SVGAGI (reference sequence). The CDR3 loop spans 16 amino acids.

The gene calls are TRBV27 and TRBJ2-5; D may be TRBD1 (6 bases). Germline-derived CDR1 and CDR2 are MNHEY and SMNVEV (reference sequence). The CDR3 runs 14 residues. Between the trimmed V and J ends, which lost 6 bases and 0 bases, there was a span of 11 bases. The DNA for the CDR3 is TGTGCCAGCAGGAGGACAGCGTACCAAGAGACCCAGTACTTC. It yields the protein CASRRTAYQETQYF.

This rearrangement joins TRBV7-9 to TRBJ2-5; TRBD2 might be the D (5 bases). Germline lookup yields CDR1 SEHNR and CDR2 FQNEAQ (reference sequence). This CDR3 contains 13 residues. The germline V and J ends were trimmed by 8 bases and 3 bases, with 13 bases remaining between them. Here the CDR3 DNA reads TGTGCCAGCTCCCGCGGACTGGAAGAGACCCAGTACTTC. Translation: CASSRGLEETQYF.

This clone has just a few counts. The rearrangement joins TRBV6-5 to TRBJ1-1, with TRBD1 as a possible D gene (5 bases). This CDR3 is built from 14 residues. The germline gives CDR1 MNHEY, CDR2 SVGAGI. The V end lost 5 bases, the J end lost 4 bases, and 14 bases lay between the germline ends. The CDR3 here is CASSRPGGSTEAFF. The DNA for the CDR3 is TGTGCCAGCAGTCGCCCTGGGGGGAGCACTGAAGCTTTCTTT.

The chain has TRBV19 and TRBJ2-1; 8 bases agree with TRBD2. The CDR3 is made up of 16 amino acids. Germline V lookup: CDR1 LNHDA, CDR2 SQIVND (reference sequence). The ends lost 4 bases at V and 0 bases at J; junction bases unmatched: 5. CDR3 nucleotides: TGTGCCAGTAGTACGTCCGGGGGGGGCTCCTACAATGAGCAGTTCTTC. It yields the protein CASSTSGGGSYNEQFF.

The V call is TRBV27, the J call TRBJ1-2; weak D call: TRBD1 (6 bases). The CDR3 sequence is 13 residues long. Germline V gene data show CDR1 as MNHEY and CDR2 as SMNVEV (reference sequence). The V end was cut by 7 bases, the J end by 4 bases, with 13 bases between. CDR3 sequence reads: CASTSIQGYGYTF. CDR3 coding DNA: TGTGCCAGCACCTCCATACAGGGCTATGGCTACACCTTC.

The CDR3 DNA sequence: TGTGCCAGCAAGAGGGATAGCGGGGGCCAAGAGACCCAGTACTTC. It specifies CASKRDSGGQETQYF. The J gene is TRBJ2-5, the V gene TRBV2; TRBD2 aligns across 9 bases. The junction had 7 bases not matched to a gene; V was cut back by 7 bases and J by 1 base. CDR3 length equals 15 residues. Per germline, CDR1 SNHLY and CDR2 FYNNEI.

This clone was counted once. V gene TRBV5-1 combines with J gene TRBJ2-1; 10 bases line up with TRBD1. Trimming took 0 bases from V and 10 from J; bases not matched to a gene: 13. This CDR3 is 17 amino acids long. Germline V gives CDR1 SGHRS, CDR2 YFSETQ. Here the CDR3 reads CASSLGSGQGMVSEQFF. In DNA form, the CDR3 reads TGCGCCAGCAGCTTGGGTTCGGGACAGGGGATGGTTAGCGAGCAGTTCTTC.

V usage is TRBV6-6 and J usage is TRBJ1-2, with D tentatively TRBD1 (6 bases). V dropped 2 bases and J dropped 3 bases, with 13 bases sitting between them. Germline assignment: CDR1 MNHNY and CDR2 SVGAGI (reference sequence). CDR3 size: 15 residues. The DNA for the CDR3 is TGTGCCAGCAGTTACGCGGACAGTCAGTACTATGGCTACACCTTC. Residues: CASSYADSQYYGYTF.

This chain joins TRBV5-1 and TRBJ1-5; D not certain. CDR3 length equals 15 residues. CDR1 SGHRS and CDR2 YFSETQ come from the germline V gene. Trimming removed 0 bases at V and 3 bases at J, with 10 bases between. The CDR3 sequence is CASSLGPGYNQPQHF. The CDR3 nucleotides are TGCGCCAGCAGCTTGGGCCCGGGGTACAATCAGCCCCAGCATTTT. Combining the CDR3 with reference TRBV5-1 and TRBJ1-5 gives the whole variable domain KAGVTQTPRYLIKTRGQQVTLSCSPISGHRSVSWYQQTPGQGLQFLFEYFSETQRNKGNFPGRFSGRQFSNSRSEMNVSTLELGDSALYLCASSLGPGYNQPQHFGDGTRLSIL.

This CDR3 is CASSSGQLGEQYF. The CDR3 region has the DNA TGTGCCAGCAGTTCCGGACAGCTTGGCGAGCAGTACTTC. The chain joins TRBV28 to TRBJ2-7; TRBD1 is a possible D gene (6 bases). V gave up 4 bases and J gave up 6 bases, with 13 bases separating them. In germline, CDR1 is MDHEN, CDR2 SYDVKM. The CDR3 is 13 amino acids. The whole variable domain, filled in from reference TRBV28 and TRBJ2-7, reads DVKVTQSSRYLVKRTGEKVFLECVQDMDHENMFWYRQDPGLGLRLIYFSYDVKMKEKGDIPEGYSVSREKKERFSLILESASTNQTSMYLCASSSGQLGEQYFGPGTRLTVT.

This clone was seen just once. CDR3: CASVGGPGTGELFF. CDR3 DNA sequence: TGTGCCAGCGTGGGGGGGCCGGGCACCGGGGAGCTGTTTTTT. This sequence joins TRBV5-4 and TRBJ2-2; TRBD2 might be the D (7 bases). The CDR3 runs to 14 residues. The germline V gene has CDR1 SGHNT and CDR2 YYREEE (reference sequence). V gave up 7 bases and J gave up 4 bases, with 14 bases separating them.

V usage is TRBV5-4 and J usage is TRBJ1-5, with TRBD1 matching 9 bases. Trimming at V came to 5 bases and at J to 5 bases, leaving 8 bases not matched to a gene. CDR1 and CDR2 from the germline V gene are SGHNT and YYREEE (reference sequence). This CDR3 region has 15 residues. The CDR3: CASSRDRAEYQPQHF. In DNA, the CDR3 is TGTGCCAGCAGTAGGGACAGGGCAGAATATCAGCCCCAGCATTTT.

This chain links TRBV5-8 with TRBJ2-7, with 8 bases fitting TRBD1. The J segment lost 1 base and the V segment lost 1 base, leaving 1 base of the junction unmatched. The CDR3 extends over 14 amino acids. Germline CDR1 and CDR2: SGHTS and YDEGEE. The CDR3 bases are TGTGCCAGCAGCTTGCGACAGGGGTCCTACGAGCAGTACTTC. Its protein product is CASSLRQGSYEQYF.

The CDR3 DNA reads as TGTGCCAGCACCCCGGCGGCGGCAGGGGGTACTGAAGCTTTCTTT. Translation gives CASTPAAAGGTEAFF. V usage is TRBV28 and J usage is TRBJ1-1; 7 bases align to TRBD1. V lost 7 bases, J lost 5 bases, and 13 bases stayed unmatched. This CDR3 comprises 15 residues. Per germline, CDR1 MDHEN and CDR2 SYDVKM.

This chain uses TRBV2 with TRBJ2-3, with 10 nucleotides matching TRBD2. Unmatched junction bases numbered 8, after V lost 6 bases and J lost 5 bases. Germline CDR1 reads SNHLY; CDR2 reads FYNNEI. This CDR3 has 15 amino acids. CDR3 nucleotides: TGTGCCAGCAGGGGGAGCGGGAGGGCCGTAGATACGCAGTATTTT. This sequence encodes CASRGSGRAVDTQYF.

Written as DNA, the CDR3 is TGTGCCAGCAGCCCGGGAGTACTCACAGATACGCAGTATTTT. This codes for CASSPGVLTDTQYF. The chain has TRBV5-4 and TRBJ2-3, with D perhaps TRBD2 (6 bases). The V gene lost 4 bases and the J gene lost 2 bases, with 11 bases spanning the gap. This CDR3 has 14 amino acids. Germline V gives CDR1 SGHNT, CDR2 YYREEE (reference sequence).

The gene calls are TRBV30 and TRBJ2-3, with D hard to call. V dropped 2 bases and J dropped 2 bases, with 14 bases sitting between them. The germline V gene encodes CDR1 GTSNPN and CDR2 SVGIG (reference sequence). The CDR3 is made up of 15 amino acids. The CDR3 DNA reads TGTGCCTGGAGTTCCCATAGGCGGCTCACAGATACGCAGTATTTT. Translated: CAWSSHRRLTDTQYF.

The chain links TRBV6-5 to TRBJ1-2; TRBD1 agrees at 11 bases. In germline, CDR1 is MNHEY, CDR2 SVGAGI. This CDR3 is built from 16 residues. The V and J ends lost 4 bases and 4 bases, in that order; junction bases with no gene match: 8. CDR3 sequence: CASSSTGTGGSYGYTF. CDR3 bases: TGTGCCAGCAGTTCAACCGGGACAGGGGGGTCCTATGGCTACACCTTC.